This T cell receptor beta chain was found in a study of CD8 T cells in Susac syndrome. Sequencing targeted TCR beta in blood CD8+ and CD4+ T cells. The multiple sclerosis controls were treatment-naive patients affected by stable or active relapsing-remitting disease. Trimming left V 4 bases short and J 0 bases short, with 15 bases between. This CDR3 has 15 residues. Germline CDR1 and CDR2: SQVTM and ANQGSEA. Reverse transcription of roughly 0.5 to 1 ug RNA was performed with random hexamers. Amplification of TCR beta CDR3 was carried out by immunoSEQ multiplex PCR, which covered 54 Vbeta and 13 Jbeta segments. MiXCR was run by TCRdb on the immunoSEQ multiplex PCR reads, yielding one entry per CDR3 protein. The sample lists 180,000 or so distinct CDR3 sequences, more than 90% seen once, with 0.093% in the top ten.

This TCR came from a human donor with multiple sclerosis. The J gene is TRBJ1-1, the V gene TRBV29-1, with no clear D. Sequencing input: CD4+ T cells from PBMCs. CDR3 amino acids: CSVALGQVLNTEAFF. CDR3 nucleotides: TGCAGCGTTGCATTGGGTCAGGTACTGAACACTGAAGCTTTCTTT.